Below, 25 T cell receptor beta chains from the same sample are listed, as sequenced in a study of blood T cells in healthy people across ages. Using a J-beta primer mix together with a sample-barcoded 5' primer, a second PCR was run for roughly 6 to 11 cycles. Using its own MiXCR run on the 5' RACE reads, TCRdb lists one record per CDR3 protein. The profile covers roughly 830,000 distinct CDR3 sequences, with less than 80% appearing a single time and roughly 25% taken by the ten largest. Sequences were obtained from blood. These receptors came from a man younger than 45 in good health.

This clonotype was counted between two and nine times. The rearrangement joins TRBV9 to TRBJ1-4, with no clear D. CDR1 is SGDLS and CDR2 is YYNGEE in the germline V gene. The CDR3 runs to 14 residues. V was cut by 4 bases and J by 6 bases, with 13 bases left in between. The CDR3 loop reads CASSKEVFDEKLFF. The DNA of the CDR3 is TGTGCCAGCAGCAAAGAGGTTTTTGATGAAAAACTGTTTTTT.

Notes on this clonotype: Here the CDR3 omits its conserved ending phenylalanine or tryptophan, so a read error is the likely source. This chain joins TRBV6-1 and TRBJ2-1; TRBD2 matches at 7 bases. J was trimmed by 8 bases and V by 2 bases; bases with no gene match: 9. Germline values: CDR1 MNHNS, CDR2 SASEGT. The length of the CDR3 is 15 residues. The CDR3: CASSEFGGTVDEQFL. DNA for the CDR3: TGTGCCAGCAGTGAATTCGGGGGGACTGTGGATGAGCAGTTCCTC.

The rearrangement uses TRBV7-2 and TRBJ2-3, with D unresolved. This CDR3 contains 12 residues. The germline V gene encodes CDR1 SGHTA and CDR2 FQGNSA. V was shortened by 6 bases and J by 7 bases, with 11 bases between the two germline ends. The CDR3 here is CASSRQEYTQYF. The DNA of the CDR3 is TGTGCCAGCAGTCGCCAGGAATATACGCAGTATTTT.

V usage is TRBV28 and J usage is TRBJ2-7; D uncertain. Germline V gene sequence: CDR1 MDHEN, CDR2 SYDVKM. Trimming took off 2 bases at V and 6 bases at J, with 2 bases between the two ends. CDR3 length equals 10 residues. The CDR3 reads CASSLREQYF. The CDR3 DNA is TGTGCCAGCAGTTTACGCGAGCAGTACTTC.

This chain joins TRBV12-3 or TRBV12-4 and TRBJ1-2; the D is unclear. The CDR3 is made up of 13 amino acids. V was trimmed by 7 bases and J by 4 bases, leaving 13 bases between them. The CDR3 bases are TGTGCCAGCAATGCGGACGGTAGCTATGGCTACACCTTC. It yields the protein CASNADGSYGYTF.

The gene calls are TRBV5-5 and TRBJ1-4; D may be TRBD1 (5 bases). Trimming pared 1 base from V and 8 bases from J, leaving 18 bases between. Germline loops: CDR1 SGHKS, CDR2 YYEKEE (reference sequence). The CDR3 loop spans 16 amino acids. CDR3 DNA: TGTGCCAGCAGCTTGAGTCGGGCCCCGGGACGAGAAAAACTGTTTTTT. It codes for CASSLSRAPGREKLFF.

V is TRBV20-1 and J is TRBJ2-4, with D possibly TRBD1 on 6 matching bases. The CDR3 runs to 12 residues. Germline lookup yields CDR1 DFQATT and CDR2 SNEGSKA (reference sequence). V lost 3 bases and J lost 8, with 11 bases in between. The CDR3 DNA is TGCAGTGCTAGGGCAGGGGCGGACATTCAGTACTTC. Residues: CSARAGADIQYF.

The chain carries TRBV6-5 and TRBJ2-7, with D tentatively TRBD2 (6 bases). V lost 7 bases and J 5 bases, leaving 18 bases between the germline ends. Germline V gene lookup returns CDR1 MNHEY and CDR2 SVGAGI. There are 14 residues in the CDR3. The CDR3 region has the DNA TGTGCCAGCACTCCCTTCGTGGCGGGAAACGAGCAGTACTTC. It encodes CASTPFVAGNEQYF.

The V call is TRBV9, the J call TRBJ1-2, with 7 nucleotides matching TRBD1. This CDR3 is 16 amino acids long. The germline CDR1 and CDR2 sequences are SGDLS and YYNGEE. V gave up 3 bases and J gave up 6 bases; unmatched junction bases: 14. The chain's CDR3 is CASSARRGGRGNGYTF. DNA of the CDR3: TGTGCCAGCAGCGCCCGGAGGGGTGGCAGGGGGAATGGCTACACCTTC.

This clonotype showed up just once. The chain uses TRBV30 and TRBJ2-7; perhaps D is TRBD1 or TRBD2 (5 bases each). Germline V gene data show CDR1 as GTSNPN and CDR2 as SVGIG (reference sequence). CDR3 length equals 11 residues. The germline V and J ends were trimmed by 8 bases and 2 bases, with 10 bases remaining between them. The CDR3 nucleotides are TGTGCCGGGGGACCCACCTACGAGCAGTACTTC. Protein: CAGGPTYEQYF.

V gene TRBV5-6 combines with J gene TRBJ2-3, with a tentative D call TRBD1 (5 bases). The CDR3 is 14 residues long. V was pared by 6 bases and J by 2 bases, with 13 bases between. The germline gives CDR1 SGHDT, CDR2 YYEEEE. This CDR3 is CASNEQVDTDTQYF. The CDR3 nucleotides are TGTGCCAGCAACGAACAGGTGGACACAGATACGCAGTATTTT.

The V gene is TRBV29-1, the J gene TRBJ2-7; 7 nucleotides line up with TRBD1. V gave up 7 bases and J gave up 1 base; unmatched junction bases: 4. Germline-derived CDR1 and CDR2 are SQVTM and ANQGSEA. This CDR3 contains 12 residues. The DNA for the CDR3 is TGCAGCGGACAACAGGGGTCCTACGAGCAGTACTTC. Translated: CSGQQGSYEQYF.

The gene calls are TRBV29-1 and TRBJ1-3, with TRBD1 as a possible D gene (6 bases). The CDR3 spans 16 residues. Between the trimmed V and J ends, which lost 3 bases and 3 bases, there was a span of 18 bases. CDR1 is SQVTM and CDR2 is ANQGSEA in the germline V gene. CDR3 residues: CSVELGASSFGNTIYF. The CDR3, as DNA: TGCAGCGTTGAGCTGGGGGCCTCCTCCTTTGGAAACACCATATATTTT.

This chain connects TRBV29-1 to TRBJ2-1; 11 positions match TRBD2. The CDR3 runs 14 residues. Germline V CDR1 and CDR2: SQVTM, ANQGSEA. V shed 7 bases and J 4 bases; nucleotides not matched to a gene: 6. The CDR3 sequence is CSGETSGVYNEQFF. In DNA, the CDR3 is TGCAGCGGCGAGACTAGCGGGGTGTACAATGAGCAGTTCTTC.

The rearrangement uses TRBV20-1 and TRBJ2-5, with 11 bases that match TRBD2. The CDR3 is 15 amino acids. CDR1 and CDR2 (germline): DFQATT, SNEGSKA (reference sequence). The junction had 16 bases not matched to a gene; V was cut back by 5 bases and J by 11 bases. The CDR3 DNA reads TGCAGTGCTCTTATACCTAGCGGGGGGCGCAATGAGCAGTACTTC. Amino acid sequence: CSALIPSGGRNEQYF.

The CDR3 DNA sequence: TGTGCCAGCAGCCTGGACAGGGGGAACGTGGATGAGCAGTTCTTC. Translated, it gives CASSLDRGNVDEQFF. The chain carries TRBV6-6 and TRBJ2-1; TRBD1 matches at 10 bases. CDR1 is MNHNY, CDR2 SVGAGI, per germline (reference sequence). The CDR3 length is 15 residues. The J segment lost 8 bases and the V segment lost 6 bases, leaving 10 bases of the junction unmatched.

V gene TRBV24-1 combines with J gene TRBJ2-1, with 8 bases matching TRBD2. CDR3 length: 16 amino acids. J was trimmed by 2 bases and V by 4 bases; bases with no gene match: 6. Looked up from germline, CDR1 is KGHDR and CDR2 is SFDVKD. This CDR3 reads CATSESGTRPYNEQFF. CDR3 nucleotides: TGTGCCACCAGTGAGTCCGGGACTAGGCCCTACAATGAGCAGTTCTTC.

This clonotype was seen a handful of times. CDR3 residues: CASSNRDRGSYEQYF. CDR3 coding DNA: TGTGCCAGCAGTAACCGGGACAGGGGGTCTTACGAGCAGTACTTC. V gene TRBV6-6 combines with J gene TRBJ2-7; 11 nucleotides align to TRBD1. Trimming cost V 5 bases and J 4 bases; bases outside gene matches: 7. Germline loops: CDR1 MNHNY, CDR2 SVGAGI (reference sequence). The CDR3 length is 15 residues.

V usage is TRBV7-9 and J usage is TRBJ1-2; D remains ambiguous. Germline V gene data show CDR1 as SEHNR and CDR2 as FQNEAQ (reference sequence). The CDR3 is made up of 13 amino acids. V was cut by 5 bases and J by 13 bases, with 20 bases left in between. The CDR3 nucleotides are TGTGCCAGCAGCACAGATGGGCAGCCCAATGGCACCTTC. Translating it yields CASSTDGQPNGTF.

This clonotype was seen only a few times. The rearrangement joins TRBV10-3 to TRBJ2-7, with D perhaps matching TRBD1 (6 bases). The V end lost 3 bases, the J end lost 0 bases, and 15 bases lay between the germline ends. The CDR3 totals 16 residues. Germline V lookup: CDR1 ENHRY, CDR2 SYGVKD. CDR3 residues: CAISDPGQSSSYEQYF. CDR3 sequence (DNA): TGTGCCATCAGTGACCCCGGACAGTCCAGCTCCTACGAGCAGTACTTC.

This chain links TRBV6-2 or TRBV6-3 with TRBJ2-1; 10 bases are shared with TRBD1. CDR3 size: 15 residues. Germline lookup yields CDR1 MNHEY and CDR2 SVGEGT. The ends lost 8 bases at V and 8 bases at J; junction bases unmatched: 12. Written as DNA, the CDR3 is TGTGCCAGCCTAGGGGCGGGACAGGGGCCGGATGAGCAGTTCTTC. Protein product: CASLGAGQGPDEQFF.

The rearrangement uses TRBV9 and TRBJ2-5, with D perhaps matching TRBD1 (5 bases). The J call is in doubt because the DNA end fits TRBJ2-7 better. Germline V gene data show CDR1 as SGDLS and CDR2 as YYNGEE. The CDR3 length is 13 residues. CDR3 region: CASSGSTGYEQYF. As DNA, the CDR3 is TGTGCCAGCAGCGGTAGTACAGGCTACGAGCAGTACTTC.

The rearrangement uses TRBV20-1 and TRBJ1-6; D ambiguous. Germline V gene lookup returns CDR1 DFQATT and CDR2 SNEGSKA (reference sequence). The CDR3 runs to 11 residues. Trimming pared 2 bases from V and 11 bases from J, leaving 7 bases between. In DNA form, the CDR3 reads TGCAGTGCTAGATTCGACCCACCCCTCCACTTT. It specifies CSARFDPPLHF.

The chain links TRBV7-3 to TRBJ2-5, with D possibly being TRBD2 (6 bases). The germline V gene encodes CDR1 SGHTA and CDR2 FQGTGA. Deletions cut 2 bases from V and 5 bases from J, with 15 bases between. This CDR3 is built from 15 residues. The CDR3 nucleotides are TGTGCCAGCAGCTTACTTCCCGGGGCGGGGGAGACCCAGTACTTC. Translated: CASSLLPGAGETQYF.

This sequence joins TRBV7-9 and TRBJ2-2; D might be TRBD1 (6 bases). Trimming took 4 bases from V and 12 from J, leaving 9 bases between them. The CDR3 runs 11 residues. Germline CDR1 SEHNR, CDR2 FQNEAQ (reference sequence). The DNA for the CDR3 is TGTGCCAGCAGCTACGGACAGAAGCTGTTTTTT. The encoded protein is CASSYGQKLFF.